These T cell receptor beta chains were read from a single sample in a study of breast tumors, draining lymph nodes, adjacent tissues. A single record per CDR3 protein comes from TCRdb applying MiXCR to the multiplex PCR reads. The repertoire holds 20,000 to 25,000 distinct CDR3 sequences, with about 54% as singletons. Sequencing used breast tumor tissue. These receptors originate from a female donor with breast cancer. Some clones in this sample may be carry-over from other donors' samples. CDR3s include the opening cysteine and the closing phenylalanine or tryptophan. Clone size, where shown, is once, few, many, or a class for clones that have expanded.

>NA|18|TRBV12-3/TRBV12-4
CASSDAGTGGPGAHEQYF
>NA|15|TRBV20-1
CSARGLLAEANEQFF
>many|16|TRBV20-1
CSARDALASNTGELFF
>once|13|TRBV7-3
CASSLGLSDTQYF
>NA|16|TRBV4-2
CASSRGGVAGGNEQFF
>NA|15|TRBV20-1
CSARGSNRAGDEQFF
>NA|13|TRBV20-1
CSAAGSRADTQYF
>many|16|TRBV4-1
CASSHVGREGTGELFF
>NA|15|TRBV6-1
CASSTSGRVSETQYF
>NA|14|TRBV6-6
CASSPSAGGNEQYF
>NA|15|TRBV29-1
CSVNSGTGLLNEQFF
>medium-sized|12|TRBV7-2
CASSFGTDTQYF
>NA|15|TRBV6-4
CASSVGLAATDMQYF
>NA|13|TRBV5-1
CASSLQGTDTQYF
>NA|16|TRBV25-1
CASSDRGWYSGNTIYF
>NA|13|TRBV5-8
CASSWTINYGYTF
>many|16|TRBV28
CASSSSTGNSGQPQHF
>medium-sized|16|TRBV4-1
CASSQGLGPLTDTQYF
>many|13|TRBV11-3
CASSLGEQETQYF
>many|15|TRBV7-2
CASSSQGAVMETQYF
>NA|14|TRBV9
CASSVLQGGSPLHF
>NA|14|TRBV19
CASSHRGQVYGYTF
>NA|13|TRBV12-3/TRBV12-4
CASSFGGRDTIYF
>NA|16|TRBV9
CASSPPGRSRDYGYTF
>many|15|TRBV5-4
CASSLLAGAQETQYF
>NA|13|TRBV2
CASTGEFHEKLFF
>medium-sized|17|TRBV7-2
CASTGLAGASGSYEQYF